One and the same sample provided the 12 T cell receptor beta chains below, sequenced in a study of CD8 T cells in Susac syndrome. About 0.45 to 1 ug RNA was reverse transcribed with random hexamers. TCRdb independently ran MiXCR on the immunoSEQ multiplex PCR reads; one entry per CDR3 protein. The table has about 300,000 distinct CDR3 sequences, about 91% seen once. The sample taken for sequencing was CD4+ T cells from PBMCs. The origin of the receptors is a human donor with multiple sclerosis.

The chain joins TRBV27 to TRBJ2-4; 9 bases agree with TRBD1. V was pared by 6 bases and J by 5 bases, with 2 bases of the junction left unmatched. This CDR3 has 13 amino acids. Germline CDR1 reads MNHEY; CDR2 reads SMNVEV (reference sequence). The DNA for the CDR3 is TGTGCCAGCAGAAGGACAGGGGAAAACATTCAGTACTTC. This sequence encodes CASRRTGENIQYF.

The V and J genes are TRBV30 and TRBJ1-3; D is uncertain. This CDR3 comprises 12 residues. CDR1 is GTSNPN and CDR2 is SVGIG in the germline V gene (reference sequence). V lost 3 bases and J 2 bases, leaving 5 bases between the germline ends. The CDR3 loop reads CAWRTAGNTIYF. Here the CDR3 DNA reads TGTGCCTGGAGGACTGCTGGAAACACCATATATTTT.

CDR3 residues: CASRSAGKETQYF. CDR3 nucleotides: TGTGCCAGCAGGTCGGCAGGGAAAGAGACCCAGTACTTC. This chain uses TRBV6-5 with TRBJ2-5; D might be TRBD1 (5 bases). Germline CDR1 is MNHEY and CDR2 is SVGAGI. Between the trimmed V and J ends, which lost 6 bases and 3 bases, there was a span of 11 bases. The CDR3 is 13 residues long.

CDR3 region: CASSSSGTGITDTQYF. In nucleotides, the CDR3 is TGCGCCAGCAGCTCTTCCGGGACAGGGATAACAGATACGCAGTATTTT. This chain links TRBV5-1 with TRBJ2-3; 9 bases line up with TRBD1. Losses at the gene ends were 3 bases for V and 3 bases for J; bases not matched to a gene: 8. This CDR3 has 16 amino acids. Germline CDR1 is SGHRS and CDR2 is YFSETQ.

The gene calls are TRBV30 and TRBJ1-2; TRBD1 aligns across 8 bases. V shed 1 base and J 4 bases; nucleotides not matched to a gene: 5. In germline, CDR1 is GTSNPN, CDR2 SVGIG (reference sequence). This CDR3 is 14 amino acids long. The chain's CDR3 is CAWSAGGRVYGYTF. CDR3 sequence (DNA): TGTGCCTGGAGTGCAGGGGGCCGCGTCTATGGCTACACCTTC.

The chain employs TRBV7-9 and TRBJ2-3; TRBD2 matches at 9 bases. Trimming took 0 bases from V and 3 from J; bases not matched to a gene: 7. The CDR3 is 17 amino acids. Germline V gives CDR1 SEHNR, CDR2 FQNEAQ (reference sequence). Here the CDR3 DNA reads TGTGCCAGCAGCTTAGCCCAGGGACTAGCTTCGACAGATACGCAGTATTTT. Protein: CASSLAQGLASTDTQYF.

This clonotype was picked up one time. The chain links TRBV19 to TRBJ1-1, with a possible D match to TRBD1 (5 bases). CDR1 LNHDA and CDR2 SQIVND come from the germline V gene (reference sequence). V lost 5 bases and J lost 4, with 14 bases in between. The CDR3 consists of 14 residues. CDR3 in amino acids: CASSLTQGGTEAFF. The CDR3, as DNA: TGTGCCAGTAGTCTGACCCAGGGCGGCACTGAAGCTTTCTTT. The full variable domain, completed using reference TRBV19 and TRBJ1-1, is DGGITQSPKYLFRKEGQNVTLSCEQNLNHDAMYWYRQDPGQGLRLIYYSQIVNDFQKGDIAEGYSVSREKKESFPLTVTSAQKNPTAFYLCASSLTQGGTEAFFGQGTRLTVV.

The rearrangement joins TRBV28 to TRBJ1-5, with TRBD1 as a possible D gene (6 bases). CDR1 is MDHEN and CDR2 is SYDVKM in the germline V gene. This CDR3 comprises 14 residues. Deletions cut 8 bases from V and 5 bases from J, with 16 bases between. The CDR3 DNA reads as TGTGCCAGCGACGGGGGCTCGGACTATCAGCCCCAGCATTTT. Its protein is CASDGGSDYQPQHF.

The chain joins TRBV29-1 to TRBJ2-3, with unresolved D. The V and J ends lost 0 bases and 1 base respectively, with 5 bases between them. This CDR3 spans 13 amino acids. In germline, CDR1 is SQVTM, CDR2 ANQGSEA. In nucleotides, the CDR3 is TGCAGCGTTGAAGAGGGCGGCACAGATACGCAGTATTTT. It translates to CSVEEGGTDTQYF.

J is TRBJ2-3 and V is TRBV18; 12 bases are a match to TRBD2. The V gene's germline CDR1 is KGHSH and CDR2 LQKENI. V was clipped by 2 bases and J by 2 bases; unmatched bases: 2. The CDR3 is made up of 16 amino acids. The CDR3 nucleotides are TGTGCCAGCTCACCAACTAGCGGGGGGACCACAGATACGCAGTATTTT. Translation: CASSPTSGGTTDTQYF.

This clonotype came up once. The chain recombines TRBV20-1 with TRBJ1-1, with D possibly matching TRBD1 (5 bases). This CDR3 contains 12 residues. Germline values: CDR1 DFQATT, CDR2 SNEGSKA (reference sequence). The ends were cut back, 5 bases at V and 4 bases at J, with 11 bases in the middle. In nucleotides, the CDR3 is TGCAGTGCTTCCCTCCAGGGCACTGAAGCTTTCTTT. This encodes CSASLQGTEAFF.

The rearrangement links TRBV5-6 to TRBJ1-1; the D is unclear. From germline, CDR1 is SGHDT and CDR2 YYEEEE. V lost 0 bases and J 1 base, leaving 7 bases between the germline ends. CDR3 size: 14 residues. This chain's CDR3 is CASSLAGPNTEAFF. The CDR3 region has the DNA TGTGCCAGCAGCTTGGCGGGTCCGAACACTGAAGCTTTCTTT.